Listed here are 5 T cell receptor beta chains from one sample, sequenced in a study of blood T cells in healthy people across ages. A second PCR of about 7 to 12 cycles used a sample-barcoded 5' primer and a J-beta primer mix. TCRdb used MiXCR to reprocess the 5' RACE reads, holding one entry per CDR3 protein. Of some 940,000 distinct CDR3 sequences detected, 25% to 30% appear once; the ten largest clones hold about a tenth. The sample also formed part of further work on T cells of mothers and their children.

Specimen: blood. The receptors originated from a woman aged 35 to 49 in good health.

This clonotype turned up a few times. The chain recombines TRBV9 with TRBJ2-3; 7 bases agree with TRBD1. The germline V gene encodes CDR1 SGDLS and CDR2 YYNGEE. Unmatched junction bases numbered 11, after V lost 0 bases and J lost 7 bases. This CDR3 is built from 16 residues. For the CDR3, the DNA is TGTGCCAGCAGCGTAGTGGGCAGGGGGTTCTCGAATACGCAGTATTTT. Protein: CASSVVGRGFSNTQYF.

This clonotype came up a few times. The chain's CDR3 is CASSVERGLRETQYF. The CDR3 DNA reads TGTGCCAGCAGCGTAGAGCGGGGGCTGAGGGAGACCCAGTACTTC. The gene calls are TRBV9 and TRBJ2-7, with 8 bases matching TRBD2. The DNA end lines up better with TRBJ2-5; the J call may be wrong. This CDR3 is 15 amino acids long. The V gene's germline CDR1 is SGDLS and CDR2 YYNGEE.

This clonotype was counted only a few times. J is TRBJ2-3 and V is TRBV3-1, with D perhaps given as TRBD1 or TRBD2 (5 bases each). Trimming pared 4 bases from V and 5 bases from J, leaving 22 bases between. The CDR3 runs to 17 residues. Per germline, CDR1 LGHDT and CDR2 YNNKEL (reference sequence). CDR3 sequence reads: CASSRLTGSMGVDTQYF. CDR3 coding DNA: TGTGCCAGCAGCCGCCTCACCGGGTCCATGGGGGTAGATACGCAGTATTTT.

Points on this clonotype: With a much larger clone just one base away, this may be a read error. This rearrangement joins TRBV5-1 to TRBJ2-3, with 9 bases lining up with TRBD1. This CDR3 has 15 amino acids. From germline, CDR1 is SGHRS and CDR2 YFSETQ. The CDR3 here is CASREGTGSTDSQYF. The CDR3, as DNA: TGCGCCAGCAGGGAAGGGACAGGGAGCACAGATTCGCAGTATTTT.

The chain combines TRBV7-3 with TRBJ1-2; a possible D gene is TRBD1 (6 bases). CDR1 is SGHTA and CDR2 is FQGTGA in the germline V gene. V was clipped by 5 bases and J by 1 base, with 11 bases between them. The CDR3 is 14 amino acids. CDR3 sequence: CASSTRTDNYGYTF. The CDR3 DNA sequence: TGTGCCAGCAGCACGCGGACAGATAACTATGGCTACACCTTC.